Given below is one T cell receptor beta chain in context. The sample is drawn from a study of OX40 agonist ivuxolimab in advanced cancers. CDR1 and CDR2 (germline): MNHEY, SVGAGI. CDR3 length equals 15 residues. Clones were sequenced by immunoSEQ multiplex PCR, and TCRdb holds only the in-frame ones, with some missing. Among over 20,000 clones listed, approximately 86% were seen once. This TCR was sampled from an adult with an advanced solid tumor such as melanoma, head and neck, liver or kidney cancer. This material consisted of CD4+ or CD8+ T cells sorted from blood, taken in a trial of the OX40 agonist ivuxolimab. The J gene is TRBJ2-5, the V gene TRBV6-5, with TRBD1 matching over 10 bases. Matching the DNA end better, TRBJ2-7 makes the J call doubtful. Here the CDR3 reads CASSQGWGQGSEQYF. CDR3 bases: TGTGCCAGCAGTCAGGGGTGGGGACAGGGGAGCGAGCAGTACTTC.